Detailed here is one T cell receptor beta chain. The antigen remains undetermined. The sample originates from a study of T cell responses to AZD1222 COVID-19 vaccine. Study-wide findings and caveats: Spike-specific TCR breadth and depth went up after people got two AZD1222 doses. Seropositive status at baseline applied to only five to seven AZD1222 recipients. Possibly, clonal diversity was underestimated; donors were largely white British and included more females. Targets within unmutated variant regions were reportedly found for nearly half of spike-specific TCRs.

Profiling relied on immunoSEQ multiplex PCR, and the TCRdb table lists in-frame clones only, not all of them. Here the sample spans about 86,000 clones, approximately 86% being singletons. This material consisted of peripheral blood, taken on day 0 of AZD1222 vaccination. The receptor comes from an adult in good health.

Here the CDR3 DNA reads TGTGCCAGCAGCTTGGCCCGCGGAGGGGGCTTTGAAAAACTGTTTTTT. It encodes CASSLARGGGFEKLFF. The chain has TRBV5-8 and TRBJ1-4, with 7 bases fitting TRBD1. J lost 7 bases, V lost 0 bases, and 9 bases had no gene match. In germline, CDR1 is SGHTS, CDR2 YDEGEE. The CDR3 spans 16 residues.